These 30 T cell receptor beta chains were all obtained from the same sample, sequenced in a study of CD8+CD57+ T cells in acquired aplastic anemia. For CDR3 and TCR beta VDJ profiling, genomic DNA was the template used. TCRdb reanalysed the reads using MiXCR and keeps one entry per CDR3 protein. The data show some 150,000 distinct CDR3 sequences, 71% seen once. For sequencing, patients were chosen who had shown expansion of CD8+CD57+ cells by flow cytometry. Sequencing was performed on sorted CD4+, CD8+, or CD8+CD57+ T cells (not recorded which) from PBMCs. These receptors all come from a human donor with aplastic anemia.

V and J are TRBV6-5 and TRBJ1-2; D possibly corresponds to TRBD1 (5 bases). This CDR3 has 14 residues. The V end was cut by 5 bases, the J end by 4 bases, with 14 bases between. Germline loops: CDR1 MNHEY, CDR2 SVGAGI. The CDR3 nucleotides read TGTGCCAGCAGTGGCCAGGGAGGTAGCTATGGCTACACCTTC. Translating gives CASSGQGGSYGYTF.

The count of this clonotype is one. J is TRBJ1-3 and V is TRBV19; weak D call: TRBD1 (6 bases). The length of the CDR3 is 13 residues. V lost 7 bases and J lost 2, with 9 bases in between. CDR1 and CDR2 from the germline V gene are LNHDA and SQIVND (reference sequence). CDR3 amino acids: CASKGTTGNTIYF. The DNA of the CDR3 is TGTGCCAGTAAAGGGACAACTGGAAACACCATATATTTT.

V usage is TRBV7-3 and J usage is TRBJ1-2; D is unclear. CDR1 and CDR2 (germline): SGHTA, FQGTGA. Trimming removed 1 base from V and 8 bases from J, with 11 bases in between. The CDR3 covers 13 residues. The CDR3 DNA sequence: TGTGCCAGCAGCTTAAGCCCGATCGGAGGCTACACCTTC. Translated: CASSLSPIGGYTF.

The chain employs TRBV5-1 and TRBJ2-2; weak D call: TRBD1 (5 bases). V was cut by 0 bases and J by 3 bases, with 9 bases left in between. The CDR3 has 15 residues. The germline CDR1 and CDR2 sequences are SGHRS and YFSETQ. The chain's CDR3 is CASSLEGYHTGELFF. The DNA of the CDR3 is TGCGCCAGCAGCTTGGAGGGGTATCACACCGGGGAGCTGTTTTTT.

This chain's CDR3 is CASSTSQGFNYGYTF. DNA of the CDR3: TGTGCCAGCAGCACGTCACAGGGTTTTAACTATGGCTACACCTTC. The J gene is TRBJ1-2, the V gene TRBV7-8; perhaps TRBD1 as D (6 bases). V was trimmed by 5 bases and J by 1 base, leaving 14 bases between them. The CDR3 length is 15 residues. Germline V gives CDR1 SGHVS, CDR2 FQNEAQ.

The rearrangement links TRBV20-1 to TRBJ1-6; D uncertain. Germline lookup yields CDR1 DFQATT and CDR2 SNEGSKA (reference sequence). CDR3 length equals 14 residues. V was clipped by 0 bases and J by 9 bases, with 12 bases between them. The CDR3 nucleotides are TGCAGTGCTAGAGACTTAGTAAGGAGTTCACCCCTCCACTTT. Translated: CSARDLVRSSPLHF.

This clonotype was observed a handful of times. The junction differs from germline at one of its ends, possibly a read error. The genes are TRBV24-1 and TRBJ2-5; D call uncertain. The CDR3 is 12 amino acids. Germline V gene sequence: CDR1 KGHDR, CDR2 SFDVKD. The CDR3 sequence: CASSLRQETQYF. In DNA form, the CDR3 reads TGCGCCAGCAGCTTGAGGCAAGAGACCCAGTACTTC.

The V gene is TRBV7-9, the J gene TRBJ1-1, with D maybe TRBD1 (5 bases). V lost 0 bases to trimming and J lost 4 bases, with 15 bases between them. This CDR3 is built from 16 residues. Per germline, CDR1 SEHNR and CDR2 FQNEAQ (reference sequence). CDR3 DNA: TGTGCCAGCAGCTTAGCGGGTGCCAGGAGGGGCACTGAAGCTTTCTTT. It yields the protein CASSLAGARRGTEAFF.

The table lists this clonotype with a few counts. The rearrangement links TRBV20-1 to TRBJ1-2, with 7 positions matching TRBD1. The V and J ends lost 1 base and 14 bases, in that order; junction bases with no gene match: 7. Germline lookup yields CDR1 DFQATT and CDR2 SNEGSKA (reference sequence). The length of the CDR3 is 11 residues. In DNA, the CDR3 is TGCAGTGCTAGAGGGGAGGGGGCAGGGACCTTC. The encoded protein is CSARGEGAGTF.

The chain recombines TRBV2 with TRBJ2-7; no definite D call. From germline, CDR1 is SNHLY and CDR2 FYNNEI. CDR3 length equals 13 residues. Trimming removed 3 bases at V and 3 bases at J, with 9 bases between. CDR3 in DNA: TGTGCCAGCAGTGAGGGAAGGCACTACGAGCAGTACTTC. Amino acid sequence: CASSEGRHYEQYF.

This clonotype was observed a single time. The chain recombines TRBV7-2 with TRBJ1-1, with D unresolved. Trimming shortened V by 1 base and J by 3 bases, and 9 bases separated the two germline ends. This CDR3 spans 14 amino acids. Germline loops: CDR1 SGHTA, CDR2 FQGNSA. CDR3 sequence: CASSLDTDDTEAFF. CDR3 nucleotides: TGTGCCAGCAGCTTAGATACAGACGACACTGAAGCTTTCTTT.

The count of this clonotype is one. The V and J genes are TRBV5-1 and TRBJ2-3, with D hard to call. The V gene's germline CDR1 is SGHRS and CDR2 YFSETQ. Trimming took 4 bases from V and 0 from J, leaving 12 bases between them. This CDR3 has 15 residues. For the CDR3, the DNA is TGCGCCAGCAGCCTCGACATCCCTAGCACAGATACGCAGTATTTT. The encoded protein is CASSLDIPSTDTQYF.

The chain couples TRBV4-1 to TRBJ2-2; D uncertain. Per the germline V gene, CDR1 is MGHRA and CDR2 is YSYEKL. Trimming cost V 1 base and J 0 bases, with 9 bases left between them. CDR3 length: 16 residues. CDR3 in DNA: TGCGCCAGCAGCCAAGGGGAATGTTCGAACACCGGGGAGCTGTTTTTT. It codes for CASSQGECSNTGELFF.

This chain joins TRBV7-9 and TRBJ2-7; D uncertain. Trimming took 2 bases from V and 2 from J, leaving 4 bases between them. This CDR3 has 12 residues. The germline CDR1 and CDR2 sequences are SEHNR and FQNEAQ (reference sequence). The CDR3 nucleotides read TGTGCCAGCAGCTTACACCCCTACGAGCAGTACTTC. This sequence encodes CASSLHPYEQYF.

The rearrangement links TRBV12-3 or TRBV12-4 to TRBJ2-1; 7 nucleotides match TRBD1. V shed 6 bases and J 4 bases; nucleotides not matched to a gene: 6. There are 14 residues in the CDR3. This chain's CDR3 is CASRPGGAYNEQFF. CDR3 sequence (DNA): TGTGCCAGCAGACCAGGGGGAGCGTACAATGAGCAGTTCTTC.

The chain joins TRBV12-3 or TRBV12-4 to TRBJ2-7; 10 bases map to TRBD2. Trimming cost V 2 bases and J 6 bases; bases outside gene matches: 4. The CDR3 spans 14 residues. The CDR3 sequence is CASSLSGRASEQYF. CDR3 in DNA: TGTGCCAGCAGTTTAAGCGGGAGGGCTTCCGAGCAGTACTTC.

The chain links TRBV10-3 to TRBJ2-1; no reliable D call. In germline, CDR1 is ENHRY, CDR2 SYGVKD. The CDR3 contains 14 residues. The V end was cut by 0 bases, the J end by 7 bases, with 10 bases between. This CDR3 is CAISESSLVNEQFF. The CDR3 nucleotides read TGTGCCATCAGTGAGTCGTCGCTAGTGAATGAGCAGTTCTTC.

V gene TRBV10-3 combines with J gene TRBJ1-2; a possible D gene is TRBD1 (5 bases). With 5 bases removed from V and 8 bases from J, the gap between germline ends came to 15 bases. The CDR3 loop spans 13 amino acids. Per germline, CDR1 ENHRY and CDR2 SYGVKD. CDR3 amino acids: CAISPGHEYGYTF. CDR3 sequence (DNA): TGTGCCATCAGTCCAGGACACGAATACGGCTACACCTTC.

For the CDR3, the DNA is TGTGCCAGCAGCTTGGTCGCCGCGAACACCGGGGAGCTGTTTTTT. Its protein is CASSLVAANTGELFF. J is TRBJ2-2 and V is TRBV7-8; no reliable D call. The CDR3 extends over 15 amino acids. V dropped 3 bases and J dropped 0 bases, with 8 bases sitting between them. Germline CDR1 SGHVS, CDR2 FQNEAQ.

V is TRBV7-2 and J is TRBJ1-1; a weak D match, TRBD1 (6 bases). The V and J ends lost 6 bases and 3 bases respectively, with 17 bases between them. Looked up from germline, CDR1 is SGHTA and CDR2 is FQGNSA. This CDR3 spans 15 amino acids. The CDR3 loop reads CASSQQGVRHTEAFF. CDR3 coding DNA: TGTGCCAGCAGTCAACAGGGCGTAAGGCACACTGAAGCTTTCTTT.

This CDR3 is CASSVGGLNQETQYF. Here the CDR3 DNA reads TGCGCCAGCAGCGTGGGAGGACTTAACCAAGAGACCCAGTACTTC. This chain connects TRBV5-1 to TRBJ2-5; weak D call: TRBD2 (6 bases). The CDR3 has 15 amino acids. The germline gives CDR1 SGHRS, CDR2 YFSETQ. V lost 4 bases and J lost 0, with 13 bases in between.

Comments on this clonotype: The junction departs from the called germline gene at one end, perhaps through a read error. V is TRBV7-9 and J is TRBJ1-2; D is ambiguous. The CDR3 runs to 13 residues. Germline V CDR1 and CDR2: SEHNR, FQNEAQ (reference sequence). The CDR3 DNA sequence: TGCGCCAGCAGCTTAAAAGGAGACTATGGCTACACCTTC. Encoded protein: CASSLKGDYGYTF. The variable domain in full, with the rest retrieved from reference TRBV7-9 and TRBJ1-2, is DTGVSQNPRHKITKRGQNVTFRCDPISEHNRLYWYRQTLGQGPEFLTYFQNEAQLEKSRLLSDRFSAERPKGSFSTLEIQRTEQGDSAMYLCASSLKGDYGYTFGSGTRLTVV.

On this clonotype: One end of the junction is discordant with germline, which a read error may explain. CDR3 DNA: TGCGCCAGCAGCGGATTGGGGACTAGCGGTTACAATGAGCAGTTCTTC. This sequence encodes CASSGLGTSGYNEQFF. The V gene is TRBV9, the J gene TRBJ2-1, with 11 nucleotides matching TRBD2. This CDR3 spans 16 amino acids. Germline V CDR1 and CDR2: SGDLS, YYNGEE.

With regard to this clonotype: The conserved phenylalanine or tryptophan normally closing the CDR3 is absent here, so this likely arose from a read error. V and J are TRBV5-1 and TRBJ2-5; possible D gene TRBD2, 5 bases. Trimming removed 0 bases from V and 10 bases from J, with 16 bases in between. This CDR3 has 14 residues. Per the germline V gene, CDR1 is SGHRS and CDR2 is YFSETQ. The DNA for the CDR3 is TGCGCCAGCAGCTTGGAGCGACCCGCGAGGGACCAGTACCTC. Translated: CASSLERPARDQYL.

The chain joins TRBV7-9 to TRBJ1-2, with unresolved D. The CDR3 sequence is 12 residues long. Germline V gives CDR1 SEHNR, CDR2 FQNEAQ (reference sequence). With 6 bases removed from V and 8 bases from J, the gap between germline ends came to 13 bases. The CDR3 here is CASRTDVAGYTF. The CDR3 bases are TGTGCCAGCAGGACCGACGTGGCAGGCTACACCTTC. The variable domain in full, with the rest retrieved from reference TRBV7-9 and TRBJ1-2, is DTGVSQNPRHKITKRGQNVTFRCDPISEHNRLYWYRQTLGQGPEFLTYFQNEAQLEKSRLLSDRFSAERPKGSFSTLEIQRTEQGDSAMYLCASRTDVAGYTFGSGTRLTVV.

The chain joins TRBV24-1 to TRBJ2-1; D may be TRBD1 (6 bases). In germline, CDR1 is KGHDR, CDR2 SFDVKD. This CDR3 has 15 amino acids. V gave up 7 bases and J gave up 1 base, with 13 bases separating them. In DNA, the CDR3 is TGTGCCACCAGGGGGCAGGGGAGATCCTACAATGAGCAGTTCTTC. Its protein is CATRGQGRSYNEQFF.

This clonotype showed up many times. The CDR3: CASSAGDSRETQYF. The DNA for the CDR3 is TGTGCCAGCAGCGCGGGGGACTCCCGAGAGACCCAGTACTTC. The chain couples TRBV9 to TRBJ2-5; D might be TRBD2 (6 bases). Trimming left V 3 bases short and J 4 bases short, with 13 bases between. Germline V lookup: CDR1 SGDLS, CDR2 YYNGEE. The CDR3 has 14 residues.

In this sample, this clonotype turned up many times. DNA for the CDR3: TGCAGCGTTGAAACTGGAGTCGTATATACGCAGTATTTT. Its protein is CSVETGVVYTQYF. The J gene is TRBJ2-3, the V gene TRBV29-1; no definite D call. Trimming stripped 2 bases from V and 7 bases from J, with 13 bases between. The germline gives CDR1 SQVTM, CDR2 ANQGSEA. CDR3 length: 13 amino acids.

The J gene is TRBJ1-6, the V gene TRBV7-9; 8 positions agree with TRBD1. Germline V gene data show CDR1 as SEHNR and CDR2 as FQNEAQ (reference sequence). V lost 5 bases and J lost 6; bases outside the gene matches: 9. This CDR3 region has 16 residues. Here the CDR3 DNA reads TGTGCCAGCAGCCCTGGACAGGGTCGGCGTAATTCACCCCTCCACTTT. Amino acid sequence: CASSPGQGRRNSPLHF. Supplemented by reference TRBV7-9 and TRBJ1-6, the full variable domain reads DTGVSQNPRHKITKRGQNVTFRCDPISEHNRLYWYRQTLGQGPEFLTYFQNEAQLEKSRLLSDRFSAERPKGSFSTLEIQRTEQGDSAMYLCASSPGQGRRNSPLHFGNGTRLTVT.

The chain is built from TRBV20-1 and TRBJ1-1; maybe TRBD1 (6 bases). V was pared by 5 bases and J by 1 base, with 11 bases between. The CDR3 has 13 residues. Germline V gene data show CDR1 as DFQATT and CDR2 as SNEGSKA (reference sequence). The CDR3 protein is CSAEDRQNTEAFF. The CDR3 DNA sequence: TGCAGTGCTGAAGACAGGCAGAACACTGAAGCTTTCTTT.